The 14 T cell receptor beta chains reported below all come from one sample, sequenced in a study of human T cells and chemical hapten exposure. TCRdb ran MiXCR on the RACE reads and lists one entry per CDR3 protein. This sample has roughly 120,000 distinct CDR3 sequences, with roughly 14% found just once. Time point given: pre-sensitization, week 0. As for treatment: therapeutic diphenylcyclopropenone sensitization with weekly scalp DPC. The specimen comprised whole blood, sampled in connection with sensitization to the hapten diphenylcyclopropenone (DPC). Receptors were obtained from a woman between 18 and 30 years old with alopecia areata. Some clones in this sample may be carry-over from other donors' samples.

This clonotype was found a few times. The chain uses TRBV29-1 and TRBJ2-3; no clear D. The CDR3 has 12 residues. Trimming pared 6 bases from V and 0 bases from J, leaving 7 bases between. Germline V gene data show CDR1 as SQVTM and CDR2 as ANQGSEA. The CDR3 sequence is CSVRYSTDTQYF. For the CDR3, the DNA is TGCAGCGTCCGTTATAGCACAGATACGCAGTATTTT.

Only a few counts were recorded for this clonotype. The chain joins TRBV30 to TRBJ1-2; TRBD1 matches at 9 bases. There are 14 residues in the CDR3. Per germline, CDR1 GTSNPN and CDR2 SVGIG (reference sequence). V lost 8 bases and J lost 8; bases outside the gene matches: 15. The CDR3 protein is CAVHLPGQGFGYTF. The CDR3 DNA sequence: TGTGCCGTACACTTACCGGGACAGGGATTCGGCTACACCTTC.

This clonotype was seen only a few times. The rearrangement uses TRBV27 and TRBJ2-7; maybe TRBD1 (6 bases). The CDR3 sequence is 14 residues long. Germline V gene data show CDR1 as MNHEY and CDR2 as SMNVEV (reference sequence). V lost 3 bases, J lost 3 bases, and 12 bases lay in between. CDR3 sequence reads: CASSLDRRSYEQYF. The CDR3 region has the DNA TGTGCCAGCAGTTTGGACAGACGGAGCTACGAGCAGTACTTC.

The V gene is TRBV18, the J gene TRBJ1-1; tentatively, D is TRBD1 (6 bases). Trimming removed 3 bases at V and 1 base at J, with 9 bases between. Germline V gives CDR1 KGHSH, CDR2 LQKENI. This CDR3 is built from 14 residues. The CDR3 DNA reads TGTGCCAGCTCACCCTTGGACAGGAACACTGAAGCTTTCTTT. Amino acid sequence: CASSPLDRNTEAFF.

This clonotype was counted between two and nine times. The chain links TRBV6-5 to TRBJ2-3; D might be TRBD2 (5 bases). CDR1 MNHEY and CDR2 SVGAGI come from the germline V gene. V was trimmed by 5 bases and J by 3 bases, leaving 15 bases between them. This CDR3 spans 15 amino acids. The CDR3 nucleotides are TGTGCCAGCAGTCCACTAGTCCTAGGGACAGATACGCAGTATTTT. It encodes CASSPLVLGTDTQYF.

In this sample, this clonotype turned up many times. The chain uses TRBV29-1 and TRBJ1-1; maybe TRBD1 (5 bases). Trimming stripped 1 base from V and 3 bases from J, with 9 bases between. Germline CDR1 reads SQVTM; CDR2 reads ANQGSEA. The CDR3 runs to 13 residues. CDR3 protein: CSVEVVGDTEAFF. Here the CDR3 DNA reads TGCAGCGTTGAAGTAGTGGGGGACACTGAAGCTTTCTTT.

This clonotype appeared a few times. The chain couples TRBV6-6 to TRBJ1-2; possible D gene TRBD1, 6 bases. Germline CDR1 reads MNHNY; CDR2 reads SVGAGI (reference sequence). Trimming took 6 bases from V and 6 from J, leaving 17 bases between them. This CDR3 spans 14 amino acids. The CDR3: CASSSAHRAHGYTF. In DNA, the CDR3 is TGTGCCAGCAGCTCCGCTCACAGGGCCCATGGCTACACCTTC.

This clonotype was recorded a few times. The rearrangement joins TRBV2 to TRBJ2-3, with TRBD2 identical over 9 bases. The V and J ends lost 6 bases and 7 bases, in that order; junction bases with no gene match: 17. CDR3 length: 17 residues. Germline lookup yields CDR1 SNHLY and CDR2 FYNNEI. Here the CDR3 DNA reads TGTGCCAGCAGCGCAACGCAGAGGCGGGGGGGCCCAAATACGCAGTATTTT. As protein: CASSATQRRGGPNTQYF.

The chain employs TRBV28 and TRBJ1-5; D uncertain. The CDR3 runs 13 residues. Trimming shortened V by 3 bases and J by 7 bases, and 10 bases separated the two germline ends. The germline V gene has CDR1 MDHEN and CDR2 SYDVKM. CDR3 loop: CASSLQFGQPQHF. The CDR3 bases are TGTGCCAGCAGTTTGCAGTTCGGGCAGCCCCAGCATTTT.

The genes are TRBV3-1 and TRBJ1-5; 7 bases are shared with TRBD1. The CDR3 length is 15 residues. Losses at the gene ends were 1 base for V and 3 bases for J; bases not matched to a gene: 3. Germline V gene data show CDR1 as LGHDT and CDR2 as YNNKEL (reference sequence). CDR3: CASSQVTGSNQPQHF. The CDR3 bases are TGTGCCAGCAGCCAAGTGACAGGGTCCAATCAGCCCCAGCATTTT.

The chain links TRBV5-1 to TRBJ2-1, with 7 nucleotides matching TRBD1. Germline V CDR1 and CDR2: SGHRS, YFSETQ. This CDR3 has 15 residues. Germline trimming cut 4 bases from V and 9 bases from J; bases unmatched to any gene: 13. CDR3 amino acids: CASSAAQGRLIEQFF. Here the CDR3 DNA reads TGCGCCAGCAGCGCCGCACAGGGGCGCTTGATTGAGCAGTTCTTC.

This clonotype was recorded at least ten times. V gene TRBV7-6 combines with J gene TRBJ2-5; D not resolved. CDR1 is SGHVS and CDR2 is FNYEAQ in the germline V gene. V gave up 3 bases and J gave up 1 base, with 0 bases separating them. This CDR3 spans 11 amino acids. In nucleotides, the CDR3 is TGTGCCAGCAGCTTCCAAGAGACCCAGTACTTC. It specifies CASSFQETQYF.

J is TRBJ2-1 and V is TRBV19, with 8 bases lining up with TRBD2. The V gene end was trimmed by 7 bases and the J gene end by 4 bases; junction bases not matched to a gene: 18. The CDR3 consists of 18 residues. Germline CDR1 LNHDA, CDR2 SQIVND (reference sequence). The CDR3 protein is CASTPPAGGGPGYNEQFF. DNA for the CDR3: TGTGCCAGTACCCCCCCGGCTGGCGGGGGGCCCGGATACAATGAGCAGTTCTTC.

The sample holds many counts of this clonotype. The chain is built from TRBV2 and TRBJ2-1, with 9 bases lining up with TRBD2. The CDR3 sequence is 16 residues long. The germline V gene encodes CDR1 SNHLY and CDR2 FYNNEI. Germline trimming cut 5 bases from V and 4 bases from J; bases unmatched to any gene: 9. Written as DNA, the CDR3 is TGTGCCAGCAGTTCCTTTAGCGGGGGCCGATACAATGAGCAGTTCTTC. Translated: CASSSFSGGRYNEQFF.